The 17 T cell receptor beta chains given below trace back to one sample, sequenced in a study of response to subunit inactivated influenza vaccine. TCRdb called the RT-PCR reads again in MiXCR, with one record for every CDR3 protein. The sample records just under 550,000 distinct CDR3 sequences, approximately 22% being singletons. The same sample was also used in a study of T cells expressing NK-cell markers. That investigation notes: Generation of TCR beta cDNA was performed by 5'RACE template switching incorporating UMIs.

The starting material was CD4+ T cells sorted from PBMCs, obtained roughly 12 days after vaccination. The receptors here all came from a man aged 50-59 years who received an inactivated influenza vaccine.

The V call is TRBV12-3 or TRBV12-4, the J call TRBJ1-5; TRBD1 matches 8 bases. The CDR3 is 15 residues long. After removal of 1 base from V and 3 bases from J, the junction contained 2 bases not matched to a gene. CDR3 residues: CASSLGTGTNQPQHF. CDR3 nucleotide sequence: TGTGCCAGCAGTTTAGGGACAGGGACCAATCAGCCCCAGCATTTT.

In this sample, this clonotype turned up many times. The V gene is TRBV14, the J gene TRBJ2-1, with 9 bases lining up with TRBD2. Germline lookup yields CDR1 SGHDN and CDR2 FVKESK. CDR3 length: 17 amino acids. The V gene end was trimmed by 3 bases and the J gene end by 1 base; junction bases not matched to a gene: 7. The CDR3 bases are TGTGCCAGCAGCCAGCCACTAGCGGGTGCGTCCTACAATGAGCAGTTCTTC. It translates to CASSQPLAGASYNEQFF.

This clonotype was counted many times. The CDR3 here is CASSFVAGLQEAFF. CDR3 DNA sequence: TGTGCCAGCAGCTTTGTGGCAGGGCTCCAGGAAGCTTTCTTT. The V and J genes are TRBV5-6 and TRBJ1-1; possible D gene TRBD1, 5 bases. The V gene's germline CDR1 is SGHDT and CDR2 YYEEEE. Trimming took off 2 bases at V and 8 bases at J, with 16 bases between the two ends. This CDR3 region has 14 residues.

This clonotype was observed a handful of times. The chain links TRBV5-1 to TRBJ2-7; D is ambiguous. V was pared by 4 bases and J by 3 bases, with 8 bases between. The CDR3 covers 12 residues. The germline CDR1 and CDR2 sequences are SGHRS and YFSETQ. The CDR3 loop is CASSATFYEQYF. Here the CDR3 DNA reads TGCGCCAGCAGCGCGACCTTCTACGAGCAGTACTTC.

The chain carries TRBV6-1 and TRBJ2-7; D remains unclear. The CDR3 loop spans 15 amino acids. Germline V gene data show CDR1 as MNHNS and CDR2 as SASEGT. V shed 5 bases and J shed 1 base, with 15 bases lying between them. Here the CDR3 reads CASSPLWAESYEQYF. The CDR3 nucleotides read TGTGCCAGCAGTCCCCTATGGGCAGAGTCCTACGAGCAGTACTTC.

The gene calls are TRBV11-3 and TRBJ2-2; D gene unclear. This CDR3 region has 13 residues. V was cut by 4 bases and J by 6 bases, with 9 bases left in between. CDR1 and CDR2 (germline): SGHNT, YENEEA. The CDR3 DNA reads TGTGCCAGCAGCTGGGTGTCGGCCGGGGAGCTGTTTTTT. Protein sequence: CASSWVSAGELFF.

In this sample, this clonotype turned up a few times. This chain uses TRBV7-2 with TRBJ1-1; D possibly corresponds to TRBD1 (5 bases). This CDR3 is built from 15 residues. Germline-derived CDR1 and CDR2 are SGHTA and FQGNSA. Trimming left V 5 bases short and J 1 base short, with 14 bases between. The CDR3 reads CASSPTAQQNTEAFF. The CDR3 DNA sequence: TGTGCCAGCAGCCCGACAGCCCAACAGAACACTGAAGCTTTCTTT.

This chain joins TRBV29-1 and TRBJ2-7; TRBD1 aligns across 8 bases. The CDR3 contains 12 residues. The germline V gene encodes CDR1 SQVTM and CDR2 ANQGSEA. J was trimmed by 7 bases and V by 3 bases; bases with no gene match: 5. CDR3 sequence: CSVETGAREQYF. For the CDR3, the DNA is TGCAGCGTTGAGACAGGGGCGAGGGAGCAGTACTTC.

The rearrangement links TRBV12-3 or TRBV12-4 to TRBJ2-7, with TRBD2 matching 8 bases. V was clipped by 6 bases and J by 6 bases; unmatched bases: 16. This CDR3 is 16 amino acids long. The CDR3 reads CASSAGGAGEEGEQYF. Written as DNA, the CDR3 is TGTGCCAGCAGCGCCGGGGGGGCAGGCGAAGAGGGCGAGCAGTACTTC.

The rearrangement links TRBV20-1 to TRBJ2-7, with D unresolved. The CDR3 contains 13 residues. V lost 2 bases, J lost 2 bases, and 10 bases lay in between. Germline values: CDR1 DFQATT, CDR2 SNEGSKA (reference sequence). The CDR3 sequence: CSARPALPYEQYF. The CDR3 bases are TGCAGTGCTAGACCAGCGCTTCCCTACGAGCAGTACTTC.

This chain joins TRBV9 and TRBJ2-2, with 7 bases that match TRBD2. V lost 0 bases and J lost 1; bases outside the gene matches: 3. The CDR3 runs to 16 residues. The germline V gene encodes CDR1 SGDLS and CDR2 YYNGEE. CDR3 region: CASSVGPGGNTGELFF. DNA of the CDR3: TGTGCCAGCAGCGTAGGGCCGGGGGGGAACACCGGGGAGCTGTTTTTT.

The rearrangement joins TRBV5-1 to TRBJ2-4; D possibly uses TRBD1 or TRBD2 (5 bases each). Germline CDR1 is SGHRS and CDR2 is YFSETQ. With 4 bases removed from V and 9 bases from J, the gap between germline ends came to 20 bases. CDR3 size: 15 residues. CDR3 in amino acids: CASSPQQVAGSIQYF. Here the CDR3 DNA reads TGCGCCAGCAGCCCACAGCAAGTCGCAGGGAGCATTCAGTACTTC. The full variable domain, its missing parts supplied by reference TRBV5-1 and TRBJ2-4, is KAGVTQTPRYLIKTRGQQVTLSCSPISGHRSVSWYQQTPGQGLQFLFEYFSETQRNKGNFPGRFSGRQFSNSRSEMNVSTLELGDSALYLCASSPQQVAGSIQYFGAGTRLSVL.

The sample holds a few counts of this clonotype. The chain combines TRBV6-1 with TRBJ1-1; no clear D. CDR1 and CDR2 from the germline V gene are MNHNS and SASEGT. This CDR3 is 13 amino acids long. V was clipped by 6 bases and J by 5 bases, with 13 bases between them. CDR3 nucleotides: TGTGCCAGCAGGGCGGATAGAGTAACTGAAGCTTTCTTT. Its translation is CASRADRVTEAFF.

This clonotype was seen only a few times. This chain uses TRBV27 with TRBJ2-3; the D gene is possibly TRBD2 (5 bases). V dropped 1 base and J dropped 4 bases, with 9 bases sitting between them. CDR3 length: 14 residues. CDR1 is MNHEY, CDR2 SMNVEV, per germline (reference sequence). CDR3 loop: CASSLFPGADTQYF. The CDR3 nucleotides are TGTGCCAGCAGTTTATTCCCCGGGGCAGATACGCAGTATTTT.

The chain combines TRBV29-1 with TRBJ1-1; no firm D call. Germline CDR1 SQVTM, CDR2 ANQGSEA. V shed 4 bases and J shed 4 bases, with 10 bases lying between them. This CDR3 comprises 12 residues. The CDR3 DNA is TGCAGCGTTGTGACGGAAGGCACTGAAGCTTTCTTT. Its translation: CSVVTEGTEAFF.

There are a few counts of this clonotype. V is TRBV6-1 and J is TRBJ2-2, with D tentatively TRBD1 (6 bases). This CDR3 region has 14 residues. CDR1 and CDR2 from the germline V gene are MNHNS and SASEGT. The V end lost 10 bases, the J end lost 5 bases, and 17 bases lay between the germline ends. CDR3 sequence: CAITRRTATGELFF. The CDR3 nucleotides are TGTGCCATAACCCGGAGGACAGCAACCGGGGAGCTGTTTTTT.

This chain links TRBV3-1 with TRBJ2-1, with 12 positions matching TRBD2. Germline CDR1 reads LGHDT; CDR2 reads YNNKEL (reference sequence). The junction had 15 bases not matched to a gene; V was cut back by 5 bases and J by 10 bases. The CDR3 loop spans 17 amino acids. CDR3 amino acids: CASSVSSGGALFGEQFF. As DNA, the CDR3 is TGTGCCAGCAGCGTATCTAGCGGGGGGGCCCTTTTCGGAGAGCAGTTCTTC.